Below, 21 T cell receptor beta chains from the same sample are listed, as sequenced in a study of blood T cell repertoires in COVID-19. This table comes from immunoSEQ multiplex PCR, and its TCRdb copy is limited to in-frame clones, with some not included. This table holds over 4,000 clones, around four fifths found once. Input material: peripheral blood. The receptors were gathered from a human donor with active or convalescent COVID-19. The donor label of this sample is uncertain.

V is TRBV10-3 and J is TRBJ2-5; 10 bases are shared with TRBD1. V was clipped by 5 bases and J by 4 bases; unmatched bases: 4. The CDR3 contains 14 residues. CDR1 is ENHRY, CDR2 SYGVKD, per germline. CDR3 sequence: CAISLGQGGETQYF. DNA of the CDR3: TGTGCCATCAGTCTAGGACAGGGGGGAGAGACCCAGTACTTC.

The chain recombines TRBV30 with TRBJ2-3; 7 nucleotides align to TRBD2. CDR1 and CDR2 from the germline V gene are GTSNPN and SVGIG (reference sequence). V was pared by 4 bases and J by 1 base, with 2 bases of the junction left unmatched. The CDR3 loop spans 13 amino acids. The CDR3 coding sequence is TGTGCCTGGATAGGGAGGGGCACAGATACGCAGTATTTT. Translated: CAWIGRGTDTQYF. The full variable domain, in which reference TRBV30 and TRBJ2-3 provide the parts outside the CDR3, is SQTIHQWPATLVQPVGSPLSLECTVEGTSNPNLYWYRQAAGRGLQLLFYSVGIGQISSEVPQNLSASRPQDRQFILSSKKLLLSDSGFYLCAWIGRGTDTQYFGPGTRLTVL.

The J gene is TRBJ2-2, the V gene TRBV11-3; D is possibly TRBD2 (6 bases). The CDR3 extends over 15 amino acids. Between the trimmed V and J ends, which lost 3 bases and 2 bases, there was a span of 10 bases. Germline CDR1 and CDR2: SGHNT and YENEEA. The CDR3 DNA follows: TGTGCCAGCAGCTTGGGGGGAACTAACACCGGGGAGCTGTTTTTT. It translates to CASSLGGTNTGELFF.

V and J are TRBV6-5 and TRBJ1-2; 7 bases are a match to TRBD1. This CDR3 region has 13 residues. Germline lookup yields CDR1 MNHEY and CDR2 SVGAGI. V lost 4 bases to trimming and J lost 6 bases; unmatched junction nucleotides: 5. CDR3 nucleotides: TGTGCCAGCAGTTTTGGGACAGAGGATGGCTACACCTTC. Translated, it gives CASSFGTEDGYTF.

The chain employs TRBV3-1 (or the pseudogene TRBV3-2) and TRBJ1-2; 7 bases line up with TRBD1. There are 13 residues in the CDR3. V trimming: 5 bases; J trimming: 5 bases; junction bases outside the gene matches: 5. In germline, CDR1 is LGHDT, CDR2 YNNKEL (reference sequence). The CDR3 reads CASSSGTAYGYTF. For the CDR3, the DNA is TGTGCCAGCAGCTCCGGGACAGCGTATGGCTACACCTTC.

V gene TRBV6-2 or TRBV6-3 combines with J gene TRBJ2-1; 11 bases map to TRBD2. J was trimmed by 4 bases and V by 4 bases; bases with no gene match: 9. CDR1 is MNHEY and CDR2 is SVGEGT in the germline V gene. The CDR3 totals 17 residues. DNA of the CDR3: TGTGCCAGCAGTTCAGGAAAACTAGCGGGAGATTACAATGAGCAGTTCTTC. It yields the protein CASSSGKLAGDYNEQFF.

This sequence joins TRBV28 and TRBJ2-1, with no clear D. Germline CDR1 reads MDHEN; CDR2 reads SYDVKM. The ends were cut back, 1 base at V and 5 bases at J, with 6 bases in the middle. The CDR3 covers 13 residues. CDR3 coding DNA: TGTGCCAGCAGTTTATTAAGCGACAATGAGCAGTTCTTC. It is translated as CASSLLSDNEQFF.

This clone appeared a single time. The V and J genes are TRBV29-1 and TRBJ2-3, with TRBD1 identical over 9 bases. The trim removed 8 bases at V and 4 bases at J, leaving 31 bases unmatched. The CDR3 sequence is 21 residues long. Germline CDR1 and CDR2: SQVTM and ANQGSEA. CDR3 sequence: CSFRDREPGDREGMWSDTQYF. CDR3 nucleotides: TGCAGCTTCCGGGACAGGGAACCTGGGGACAGGGAGGGGATGTGGTCAGATACGCAGTATTTT.

This chain joins TRBV18 and TRBJ1-1, with D unresolved. V lost 3 bases and J 7 bases, leaving 9 bases between the germline ends. Germline loops: CDR1 KGHSH, CDR2 LQKENI. This CDR3 has 12 amino acids. The CDR3 region has the DNA TGTGCCAGCTCACCCCAGCGGATTGAAGCTTTCTTT. It specifies CASSPQRIEAFF.

The chain recombines TRBV30 with TRBJ2-7; D ambiguous. The germline gives CDR1 GTSNPN, CDR2 SVGIG (reference sequence). The length of the CDR3 is 13 residues. V lost 2 bases and J lost 2, with 10 bases in between. CDR3 DNA: TGTGCCTGGAGTAAAAAGACTGCCTACGAGCAGTACTTC. Translating gives CAWSKKTAYEQYF.

This chain links TRBV6-5 with TRBJ1-2; TRBD1 matches at 8 bases. The ends lost 2 bases at V and 8 bases at J; junction bases unmatched: 7. The germline gives CDR1 MNHEY, CDR2 SVGAGI. The CDR3 has 14 amino acids. The CDR3 nucleotides are TGTGCCAGCAGTTACACGGGACAGGCTGCCGGCTACACCTTC. It is translated as CASSYTGQAAGYTF.

By share of the sample, this clone is medium-sized (0.01 to 0.1%). V usage is TRBV4-1 and J usage is TRBJ1-2; TRBD1 is a possible D gene (6 bases). Looked up from germline, CDR1 is MGHRA and CDR2 is YSYEKL. This CDR3 has 15 amino acids. The V end lost 0 bases, the J end lost 6 bases, and 14 bases lay between the germline ends. The CDR3 region is CASSQDGQPFDGYTF. Written as DNA, the CDR3 is TGCGCCAGCAGCCAAGATGGACAGCCTTTTGATGGCTACACCTTC.

This clone has a single count. This chain links TRBV6-5 with TRBJ2-7, with D tentatively TRBD2 (6 bases). Trimming took 0 bases from V and 7 from J, leaving 16 bases between them. The CDR3 length is 15 residues. Germline assignment: CDR1 MNHEY and CDR2 SVGAGI. The CDR3, as DNA: TGTGCCAGCAGTTACTCGAGGGTAACCGGAGGGGAGCAGTACTTC. Its protein product is CASSYSRVTGGEQYF.

J is TRBJ1-4 and V is TRBV27; 8 positions match TRBD1. Germline lookup yields CDR1 MNHEY and CDR2 SMNVEV (reference sequence). J was trimmed by 12 bases and V by 6 bases; bases with no gene match: 12. The CDR3 totals 14 residues. This CDR3 reads CASSHRQGSRELFF. In nucleotides, the CDR3 is TGTGCCAGCAGCCACCGACAGGGGAGTAGGGAACTGTTTTTT. Combining the CDR3 with reference TRBV27 and TRBJ1-4 gives the whole variable domain EAQVTQNPRYLITVTGKKLTVTCSQNMNHEYMSWYRQDPGLGLRQIYYSMNVEVTDKGDVPEGYKVSRKEKRNFPLILESPSPNQTSLYFCASSHRQGSRELFFGSGTQLSVL.

The chain uses TRBV3-1 (or the pseudogene TRBV3-2) and TRBJ1-1; 9 bases map to TRBD1. There are 15 residues in the CDR3. In germline, CDR1 is LGHDT, CDR2 YNNKEL (reference sequence). With V trimmed by 3 bases and J by 6 bases, 8 bases remained unmatched. CDR3 sequence: CASSQPRTGVPEAFF. CDR3 nucleotides: TGTGCCAGCAGCCAGCCCAGGACAGGGGTCCCTGAAGCTTTCTTT.

V gene TRBV21-1 combines with J gene TRBJ1-3; the D call TRBD1 from the table was never checked on the DNA. TRBV21-1 corresponds to a pseudogene. CDR3 length: 18 amino acids. CDR3 amino acids: CAARGTGFNPTPGNTIYF. Written as DNA, the CDR3 is TGTGCCGCGCGGGGGACAGGGTTCAACCCGACTCCTGGAAACACCATATATTTT.

The chain carries TRBV9 and TRBJ1-1, with 12 bases lining up with TRBD1. Germline V gene sequence: CDR1 SGDLS, CDR2 YYNGEE. V gave up 3 bases and J gave up 8 bases; unmatched junction bases: 5. The length of the CDR3 is 14 residues. This chain's CDR3 is CASSEPGTGGEAFF. The DNA for the CDR3 is TGTGCCAGCAGCGAACCCGGGACAGGGGGCGAAGCTTTCTTT.

V and J are TRBV7-9 and TRBJ1-3; D not resolved. Germline V CDR1 and CDR2: SEHNR, FQNEAQ (reference sequence). V gave up 5 bases and J gave up 0 bases, with 2 bases separating them. CDR3 length: 12 residues. Written as DNA, the CDR3 is TGTGCCAGCAGCCGCTCTGGAAACACCATATATTTT. Its protein product is CASSRSGNTIYF.

This chain uses TRBV12-3 or TRBV12-4 with TRBJ1-1; 7 nucleotides agree with TRBD1. The V segment lost 10 bases and the J segment 1 base; nucleotides outside the gene matches: 6. The CDR3 is 13 amino acids. The CDR3 DNA follows: TGTGCCACCCGACAGGGTGAGAACACTGAAGCTTTCTTT. Its translation: CATRQGENTEAFF.

This clone was seen a few times. V and J are TRBV29-1 and TRBJ2-7; no clear D gene. V lost 7 bases to trimming and J lost 2 bases, with 9 bases between them. CDR1 and CDR2 (germline): SQVTM, ANQGSEA. This CDR3 has 11 residues. CDR3 loop: CSALLAYEQYF. The CDR3 coding sequence is TGCAGCGCCTTACTGGCCTACGAGCAGTACTTC.

The V and J genes are TRBV21-1 and TRBJ1-5; TRBD1 is the table's D call and was not checked against the DNA. TRBV21-1 is annotated as a pseudogene. The CDR3 loop spans 17 amino acids. CDR3 DNA sequence: TGTGCCACCGCATGGGAACCTGGGACAGGGGGGCAATCAGCCCCAGCATTT. This sequence encodes CATAWEPGTGGQSAPAF.